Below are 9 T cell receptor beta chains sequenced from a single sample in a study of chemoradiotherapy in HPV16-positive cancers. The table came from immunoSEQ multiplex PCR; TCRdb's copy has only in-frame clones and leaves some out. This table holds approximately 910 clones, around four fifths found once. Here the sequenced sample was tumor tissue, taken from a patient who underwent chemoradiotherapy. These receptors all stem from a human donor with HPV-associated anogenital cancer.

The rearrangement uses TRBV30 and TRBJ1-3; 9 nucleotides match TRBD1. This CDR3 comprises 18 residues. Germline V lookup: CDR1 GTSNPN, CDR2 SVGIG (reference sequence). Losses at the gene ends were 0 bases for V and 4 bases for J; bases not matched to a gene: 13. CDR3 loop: CAWSVTSGQGVRGNTIYF. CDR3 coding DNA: TGTGCCTGGAGTGTGACCTCGGGACAGGGAGTGCGAGGAAACACCATATATTTT. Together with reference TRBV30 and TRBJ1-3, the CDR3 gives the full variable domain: SQTIHQWPATLVQPVGSPLSLECTVEGTSNPNLYWYRQAAGRGLQLLFYSVGIGQISSEVPQNLSASRPQDRQFILSSKKLLLSDSGFYLCAWSVTSGQGVRGNTIYFGEGSWLTVV.

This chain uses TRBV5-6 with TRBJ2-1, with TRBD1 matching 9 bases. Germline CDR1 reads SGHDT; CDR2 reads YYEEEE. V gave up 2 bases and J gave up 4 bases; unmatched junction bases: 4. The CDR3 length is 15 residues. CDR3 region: CASSLPGQGYNEQFF. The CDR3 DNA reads TGTGCCAGCAGCTTACCGGGACAGGGTTACAATGAGCAGTTCTTC. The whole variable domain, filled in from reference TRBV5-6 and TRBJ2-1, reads DAGVTQSPTHLIKTRGQQVTLRCSPKSGHDTVSWYQQALGQGPQFIFQYYEEEERQRGNFPDRFSGHQFPNYSSELNVNALLLGDSALYLCASSLPGQGYNEQFFGPGTRLTVL.

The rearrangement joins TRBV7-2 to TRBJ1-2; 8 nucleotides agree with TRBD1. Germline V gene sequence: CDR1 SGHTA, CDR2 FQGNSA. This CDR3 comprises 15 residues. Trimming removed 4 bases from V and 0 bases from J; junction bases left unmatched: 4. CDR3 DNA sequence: TGTGCCAGCAGCTCACGACAGGGGTCTAACTATGGCTACACCTTC. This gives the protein CASSSRQGSNYGYTF.

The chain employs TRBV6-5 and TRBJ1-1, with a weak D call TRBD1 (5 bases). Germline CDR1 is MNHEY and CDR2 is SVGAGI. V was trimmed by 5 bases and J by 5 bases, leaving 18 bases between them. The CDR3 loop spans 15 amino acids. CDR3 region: CASSPVGGFRTEAFF. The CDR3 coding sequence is TGTGCCAGCAGTCCGGTGGGGGGATTTAGGACTGAAGCTTTCTTT.

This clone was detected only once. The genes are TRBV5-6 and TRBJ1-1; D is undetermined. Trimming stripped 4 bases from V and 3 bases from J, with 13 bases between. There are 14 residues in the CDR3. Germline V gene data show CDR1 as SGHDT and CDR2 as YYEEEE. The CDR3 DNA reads TGTGCCAGCAGCCGCCGGTGGGGTGACACTGAAGCTTTCTTT. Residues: CASSRRWGDTEAFF.

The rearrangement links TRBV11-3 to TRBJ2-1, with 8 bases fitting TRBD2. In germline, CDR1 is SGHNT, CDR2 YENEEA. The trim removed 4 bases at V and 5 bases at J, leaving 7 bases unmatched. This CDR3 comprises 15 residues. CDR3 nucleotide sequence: TGTGCCAGCAGCTCTCGGGGGGGTCCGGACAATGAGCAGTTCTTC. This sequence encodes CASSSRGGPDNEQFF.

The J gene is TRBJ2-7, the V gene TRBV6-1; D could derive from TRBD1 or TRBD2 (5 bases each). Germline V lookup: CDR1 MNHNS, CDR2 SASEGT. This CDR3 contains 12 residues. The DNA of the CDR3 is TGTGCCAGCAGTGCGGGACCGACGTTAACGTTTGTC. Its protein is CASSAGPTLTFV.

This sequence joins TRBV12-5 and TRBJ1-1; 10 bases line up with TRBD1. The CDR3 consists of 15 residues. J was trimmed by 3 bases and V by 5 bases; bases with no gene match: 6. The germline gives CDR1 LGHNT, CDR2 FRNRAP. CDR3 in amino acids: CASGLRQGADTEAFF. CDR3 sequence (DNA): TGTGCTAGTGGTCTAAGACAGGGGGCCGACACTGAAGCTTTCTTT.

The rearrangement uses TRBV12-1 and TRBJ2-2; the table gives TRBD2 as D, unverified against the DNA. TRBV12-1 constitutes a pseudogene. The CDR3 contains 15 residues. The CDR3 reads CASSFSGGATGELFF. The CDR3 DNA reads TGTGCCAGCAGCTTTAGCGGGGGGGCCACCGGGGAGCTGTTTTTT.